This T cell receptor (beta chain) was sequenced during a study of T cell responses to AZD1222 COVID-19 vaccine. Details on this clone: No antigen is known for it.

Findings and caveats of the study: Possibly, clonal diversity was underestimated; donors were largely white British and included more females.

Sequenced by immunoSEQ multiplex PCR; TCRdb stores in-frame clones only, minus some. The repertoire holds over 60,000 clones, with roughly 84% as singletons. CDR1 is MDHEN, CDR2 SYDVKM, per germline. V was shortened by 3 bases and J by 3 bases, with 8 bases between the two germline ends. This CDR3 is 13 amino acids long. The chain uses TRBV28 and TRBJ1-2; D perhaps matches TRBD1 (5 bases). The source material was peripheral blood, sampled on day 0 of AZD1222 vaccination. The TCR originated in an adult in good health. The CDR3, as DNA: TGTGCCAGCAGTTTGTTGACAGACTATGGCTACACCTTC. Its protein is CASSLLTDYGYTF.